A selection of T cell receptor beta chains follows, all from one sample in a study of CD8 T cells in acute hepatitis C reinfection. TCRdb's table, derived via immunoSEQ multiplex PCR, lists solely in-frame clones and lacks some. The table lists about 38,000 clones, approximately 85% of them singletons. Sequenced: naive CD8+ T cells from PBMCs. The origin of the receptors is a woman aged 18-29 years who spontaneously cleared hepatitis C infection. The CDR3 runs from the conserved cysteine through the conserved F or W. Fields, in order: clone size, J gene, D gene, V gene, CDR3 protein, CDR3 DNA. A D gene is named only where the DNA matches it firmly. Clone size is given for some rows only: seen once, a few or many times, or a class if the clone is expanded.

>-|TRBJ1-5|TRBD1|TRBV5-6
CASSLMNTGGNQPQHF
TGTGCCAGCAGCTTAATGAACACAGGGGGCAATCAGCCCCAGCATTTT
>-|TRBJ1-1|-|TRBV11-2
CASSLDRGWEAFF
TGTGCCAGCAGCTTAGATAGGGGGTGGGAAGCTTTCTTT
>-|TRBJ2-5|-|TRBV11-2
CASSRAGEETQYF
TGTGCCAGCAGCCGAGCCGGGGAAGAGACCCAGTACTTC
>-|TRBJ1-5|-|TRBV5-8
CASSLAQPQHF
TGTGCCAGCAGCTTGGCTCAGCCCCAGCATTTT
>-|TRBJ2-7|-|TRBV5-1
CASSFGGAYEQYF
TGCGCCAGCAGCTTTGGAGGCGCCTACGAGCAGTACTTC
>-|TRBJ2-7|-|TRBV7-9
CASSLGHSPLEQYF
TGTGCCAGCAGCTTAGGGCACTCCCCTCTCGAGCAGTACTTC
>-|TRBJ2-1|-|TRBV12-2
CASRLAGSGREGLIHNEQFF
TGTGCAAGTCGCTTAGCCGGATCGGGGAGGGAGGGCCTAATCCACAATGAGCAGTTCTTC
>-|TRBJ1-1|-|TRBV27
CASTGAGHMNTEAFF
TGTGCCAGCACCGGGGCTGGGCACATGAACACTGAAGCTTTCTTT
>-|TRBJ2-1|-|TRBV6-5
CASSPRVSYNEQFF
TGTGCCAGCAGCCCCAGGGTCTCCTACAATGAGCAGTTCTTC
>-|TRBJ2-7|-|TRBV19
CASSIVGDSSYEQYF
TGTGCCAGTAGTATAGTCGGAGACAGCTCCTACGAGCAGTACTTC
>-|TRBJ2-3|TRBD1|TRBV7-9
CASSFRDRIIDTQYF
TGTGCCAGCAGCTTCCGGGACAGGATTATTGATACGCAGTATTTT
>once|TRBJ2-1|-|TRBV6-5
CASSYGGWSYNEQFF
TGTGCCAGCAGTTACGGGGGGTGGTCCTACAATGAGCAGTTCTTC
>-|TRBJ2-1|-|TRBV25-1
CASSGPGLSYNEQFF
TGTGCCAGCAGTGGTCCAGGGTTGTCCTACAATGAGCAGTTCTTC
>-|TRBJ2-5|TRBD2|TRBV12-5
CASGFPSSGKETQYF
TGTGCTAGTGGTTTCCCCTCTAGCGGGAAAGAGACCCAGTACTTC
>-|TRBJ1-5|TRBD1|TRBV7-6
CASSPYRGHNQPQHF
TGTGCCAGCAGCCCCTACAGGGGCCACAATCAGCCCCAGCATTTT
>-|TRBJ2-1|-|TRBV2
CASKILWEQFF
TGTGCCAGCAAGATCCTTTGGGAGCAGTTCTTC
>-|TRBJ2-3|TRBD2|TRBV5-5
CASSLRGLAGTTDTQYF
TGTGCCAGCAGCTTGAGAGGACTAGCGGGGACCACAGATACGCAGTATTTT
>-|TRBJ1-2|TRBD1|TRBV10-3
CAISESILVTGPGNYGYTF
TGTGCCATCAGTGAGTCGATTTTGGTGACAGGGCCAGGTAACTATGGCTACACCTTC
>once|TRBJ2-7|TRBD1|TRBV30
CAWSVGTGGYEQYF
TGTGCCTGGAGTGTGGGGACAGGGGGATACGAGCAGTACTTC
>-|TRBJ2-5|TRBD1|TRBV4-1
CASSQPGTGMETQYF
TGCGCCAGCAGCCAACCCGGGACAGGGATGGAGACCCAGTACTTC
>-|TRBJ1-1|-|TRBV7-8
CASSFGREGLPEAFF
TGTGCCAGCAGCTTTGGGAGGGAAGGGTTGCCTGAAGCTTTCTTT
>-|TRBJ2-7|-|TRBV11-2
CASSVGPSQGNYEQYF
TGTGCCAGCAGCGTCGGCCCCTCCCAGGGAAACTACGAGCAGTACTTC
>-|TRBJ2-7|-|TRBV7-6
CASSPLGGFQQYF
TGTGCCAGCAGCCCTCTTGGGGGATTCCAGCAGTACTTC
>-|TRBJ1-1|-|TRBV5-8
CASSLHPILMTALNTEAFF
TGTGCCAGCAGCTTGCACCCAATCCTAATGACAGCCTTGAACACTGAAGCTTTCTTT
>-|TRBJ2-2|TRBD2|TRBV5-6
CASSHGLAGPGELFF
TGTGCCAGCAGCCATGGACTAGCCGGGCCGGGGGAGCTGTTTTTT
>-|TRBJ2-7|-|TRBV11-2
CASSTGTSYEQYF
TGTGCCAGCAGCACAGGAACCTCCTACGAGCAGTACTTC
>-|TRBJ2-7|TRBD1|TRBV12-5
CASGLAQSGTGVTYEQYF
TGTGCTAGTGGTTTGGCCCAAAGTGGGACAGGCGTTACCTACGAGCAGTACTTC
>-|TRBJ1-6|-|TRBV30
CAWSLTENSPLHF
TGTGCCTGGAGTTTAACGGAGAATTCACCCCTCCACTTT
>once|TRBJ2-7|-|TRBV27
CAAAPRGTRRYEQYF
TGTGCCGCAGCCCCGCGTGGGACGCGGCGATACGAGCAGTACTTC
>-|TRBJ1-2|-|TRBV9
CASSPGQSNYGYTF
TGTGCCAGCAGCCCCGGACAGTCTAACTATGGCTACACCTTC
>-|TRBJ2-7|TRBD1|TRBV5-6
CASSPGQFYEQYF
TGTGCCAGCAGCCCGGGACAGTTCTACGAGCAGTACTTC
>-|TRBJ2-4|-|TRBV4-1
CASSQSGEQYF
TGCGCCAGCAGCCAATCGGGGGAGCAGTACTTC
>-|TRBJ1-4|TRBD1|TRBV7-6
CASSGGQLGREKLFF
TGTGCCAGCAGTGGGGGACAGTTAGGAAGAGAAAAACTGTTTTTT
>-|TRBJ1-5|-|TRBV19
CASSIHRDNQPQHF
TGTGCCAGTAGTATTCACAGGGACAATCAGCCCCAGCATTTT
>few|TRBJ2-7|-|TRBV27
CASSLSRDSVLIEQYF
TGTGCCAGCAGTTTATCTCGCGACAGCGTTCTAATCGAGCAGTACTTC
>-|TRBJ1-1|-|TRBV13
CASSFPTENTEAFF
TGTGCCAGCAGCTTTCCGACAGAGAACACTGAAGCTTTCTTT
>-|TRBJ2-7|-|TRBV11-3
CASSHEGYEQYF
TGTGCCAGCAGCCATGAGGGGTACGAGCAGTACTTC
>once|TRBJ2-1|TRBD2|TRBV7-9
CASSLGTSGGEQFF
TGTGCCAGCAGCTTAGGGACTAGCGGGGGAGAGCAGTTCTTC
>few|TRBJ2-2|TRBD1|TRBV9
CASSVQGVTGELFF
TGTGCCAGCAGCGTCCAGGGGGTCACCGGGGAGCTGTTTTTT
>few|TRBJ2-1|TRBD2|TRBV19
CASSFAGTSGSEQFF
TGTGCCAGTAGTTTCGCCGGGACTAGCGGGAGCGAGCAGTTCTTC
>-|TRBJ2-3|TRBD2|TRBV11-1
CASSSRTSGGDTQYF
TGTGCCAGCAGCTCCCGGACTAGCGGGGGAGATACGCAGTATTTT
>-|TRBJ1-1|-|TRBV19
CASSGYEGRLNTEAFF
TGTGCCAGTAGTGGGTACGAGGGGCGGTTGAACACTGAAGCTTTCTTT
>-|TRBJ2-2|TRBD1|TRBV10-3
CAITTGGGLDTGELFF
TGTGCCATCACGACAGGGGGCGGTTTGGACACCGGGGAGCTGTTTTTT
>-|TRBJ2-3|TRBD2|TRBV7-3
CASSLVEAGNTQYF
TGTGCCAGCAGCTTAGTGGAAGCGGGGAATACGCAGTATTTT
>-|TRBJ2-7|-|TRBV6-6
CASTAGAYEQYF
TGTGCCAGCACGGCAGGGGCCTACGAGCAGTACTTC
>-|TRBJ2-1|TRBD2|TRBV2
CASSDLTSGRAEQFF
TGTGCCAGCAGTGATTTGACTAGCGGGAGGGCTGAGCAGTTCTTC
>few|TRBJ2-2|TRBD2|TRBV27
CASRTTSGIPGELFF
TGTGCCAGCAGAACGACTAGCGGGATACCCGGGGAGCTGTTTTTT
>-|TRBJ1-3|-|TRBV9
CASSVEVWSGNTIYF
TGTGCCAGCAGCGTAGAAGTGTGGAGTGGAAACACCATATATTTT